The 11 T cell receptor beta chains reported below all come from one sample, sequenced in a study of T cell responses to AZD1222 COVID-19 vaccine. Some clones are missing from TCRdb's copy, which holds only in-frame ones; the method was immunoSEQ multiplex PCR. The sample comprises roughly 150,000 clones, roughly 88% of which are singletons, and roughly 2% rests with the top ten. Material: peripheral blood, obtained on day 0 of AZD1222 vaccination. The receptors here all came from an adult in good health.

The V call is TRBV29-1, the J call TRBJ1-2; D may be TRBD1 (5 bases). Trimming took off 4 bases at V and 1 base at J, with 13 bases between the two ends. This CDR3 comprises 14 residues. CDR1 and CDR2 (germline): SQVTM, ANQGSEA. The CDR3 reads CSVGSGEGNYGYTF. CDR3 in DNA: TGCAGCGTTGGATCGGGGGAGGGTAACTATGGCTACACCTTC.

The chain recombines TRBV3-1 (or the pseudogene TRBV3-2) with TRBJ2-2; 11 nucleotides align to TRBD2. Germline V gene data show CDR1 as LGHDT and CDR2 as YNNKEL (reference sequence). With V trimmed by 6 bases and J by 8 bases, 8 bases remained unmatched. CDR3 size: 15 residues. As DNA, the CDR3 is TGTGCCAGCAGTCAACTAGCGGGAGAATTGGGGGAGCTGTTTTTT. Translation: CASSQLAGELGELFF.

The chain links TRBV9 to TRBJ1-3, with D possibly matching TRBD1 (6 bases). V lost 0 bases and J 2 bases, leaving 12 bases between the germline ends. CDR1 SGDLS and CDR2 YYNGEE come from the germline V gene. This CDR3 spans 16 amino acids. CDR3 DNA: TGTGCCAGCAGCGTAGATGTCAGGGGCCCTGGAAACACCATATATTTT. This gives the protein CASSVDVRGPGNTIYF.

This clone was seen only a few times. This chain uses TRBV19 with TRBJ2-5, with 7 bases identical to TRBD2. With V trimmed by 1 base and J by 5 bases, 7 bases remained unmatched. CDR1 and CDR2 (germline): LNHDA, SQIVND (reference sequence). The CDR3 has 15 residues. The CDR3 region has the DNA TGTGCCAGTAGTATAGGGGGGAGGGCCGTTGAGACCCAGTACTTC. Protein: CASSIGGRAVETQYF.

The chain recombines TRBV7-2 with TRBJ2-7; the D is unclear. The germline V gene encodes CDR1 SGHTA and CDR2 FQGNSA. The V end was cut by 3 bases, the J end by 2 bases, with 11 bases between. This CDR3 is 14 amino acids long. Here the CDR3 reads CASSFRRPPYEQYF. DNA of the CDR3: TGTGCCAGCAGCTTTCGGAGACCCCCCTACGAGCAGTACTTC.

V gene TRBV7-6 combines with J gene TRBJ2-2, with 11 bases identical to TRBD1. The CDR3 runs 15 residues. Germline values: CDR1 SGHVS, CDR2 FNYEAQ. Trimming cost V 8 bases and J 4 bases; bases outside gene matches: 6. CDR3 region: CASWTGGDLTGELFF. The CDR3 DNA reads as TGTGCCAGCTGGACAGGGGGCGATCTCACCGGGGAGCTGTTTTTT.

The chain carries TRBV6-6 and TRBJ2-7; possibly TRBD1 or TRBD2 for D (5 bases each). This CDR3 contains 13 residues. Germline CDR1 reads MNHNY; CDR2 reads SVGAGI (reference sequence). V was trimmed by 4 bases and J by 1 base, leaving 8 bases between them. The CDR3 spells CASSWDLSYEQYF. The CDR3 bases are TGTGCCAGCAGTTGGGACCTTTCCTACGAGCAGTACTTC.

The chain employs TRBV21-1 and TRBJ2-2; the table assigns TRBD1, which was not confirmed against the DNA. TRBV21-1 is flagged as a pseudogene. The CDR3 extends over 17 amino acids. CDR3 loop: CASSKSSAGENTGELFF. The CDR3 coding sequence is TGTGCCAGCAGCAAAAGTTCTGCAGGCGAGAACACCGGGGAGCTGTTTTTT.

V gene TRBV28 combines with J gene TRBJ2-7; no definite D call. The ends were cut back, 7 bases at V and 2 bases at J, with 15 bases in the middle. Per the germline V gene, CDR1 is MDHEN and CDR2 is SYDVKM. The CDR3 is made up of 14 amino acids. This CDR3 reads CASKKSPRAYEQYF. The CDR3 DNA sequence: TGTGCCAGCAAAAAGTCTCCTCGGGCCTACGAGCAGTACTTC.

The chain employs TRBV3-1 (or the pseudogene TRBV3-2) and TRBJ1-4; no firm D call. This CDR3 spans 13 amino acids. V was cut by 1 base and J by 3 bases, with 3 bases left in between. Germline loops: CDR1 LGHDT, CDR2 YNNKEL (reference sequence). CDR3 residues: CASSQVPNEKLFF. CDR3 nucleotide sequence: TGTGCCAGCAGCCAAGTGCCTAATGAAAAACTGTTTTTT.

Details on this clone: This CDR3 is also generated by other DNA sequences in the sample. The V gene is TRBV7-2, the J gene TRBJ2-4; D gene ambiguous. Trimming left V 8 bases short and J 0 bases short, with 11 bases between. The CDR3 totals 14 residues. Germline V gene data show CDR1 as SGHTA and CDR2 as FQGNSA. Here the CDR3 DNA reads TGTGCCAGCTCCCTGACACTAGCCAAAAACATTCAGTACTTC. It encodes CASSLTLAKNIQYF.